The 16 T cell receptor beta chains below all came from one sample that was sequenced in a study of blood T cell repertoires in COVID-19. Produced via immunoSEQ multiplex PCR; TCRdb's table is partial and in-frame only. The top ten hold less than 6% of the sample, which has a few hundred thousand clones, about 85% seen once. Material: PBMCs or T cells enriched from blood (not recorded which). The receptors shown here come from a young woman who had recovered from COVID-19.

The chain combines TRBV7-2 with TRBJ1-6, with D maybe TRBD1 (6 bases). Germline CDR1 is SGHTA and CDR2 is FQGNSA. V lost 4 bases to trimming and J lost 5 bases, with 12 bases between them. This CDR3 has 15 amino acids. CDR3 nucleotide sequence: TGTGCCAGCAGCTCCCCACAGGGAGATAATTCACCCCTCCACTTT. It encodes CASSSPQGDNSPLHF.

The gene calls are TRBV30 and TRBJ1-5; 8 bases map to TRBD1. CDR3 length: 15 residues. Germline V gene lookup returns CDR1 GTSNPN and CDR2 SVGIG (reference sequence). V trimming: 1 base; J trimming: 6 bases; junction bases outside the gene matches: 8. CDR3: CAWSDRAGGGQPQHF. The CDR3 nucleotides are TGTGCCTGGAGTGACCGGGCAGGGGGCGGTCAGCCCCAGCATTTT.

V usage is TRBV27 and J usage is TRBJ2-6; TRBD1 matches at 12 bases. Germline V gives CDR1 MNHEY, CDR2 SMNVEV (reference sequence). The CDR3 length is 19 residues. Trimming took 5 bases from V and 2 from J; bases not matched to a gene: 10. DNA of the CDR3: TGTGCCAGCAGTCCGCCAACCGGGACAGGGGGCACTGGGGCCAACGTCCTGACTTTC. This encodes CASSPPTGTGGTGANVLTF. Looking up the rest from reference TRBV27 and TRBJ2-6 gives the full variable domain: EAQVTQNPRYLITVTGKKLTVTCSQNMNHEYMSWYRQDPGLGLRQIYYSMNVEVTDKGDVPEGYKVSRKEKRNFPLILESPSPNQTSLYFCASSPPTGTGGTGANVLTFGAGSRLTVL.

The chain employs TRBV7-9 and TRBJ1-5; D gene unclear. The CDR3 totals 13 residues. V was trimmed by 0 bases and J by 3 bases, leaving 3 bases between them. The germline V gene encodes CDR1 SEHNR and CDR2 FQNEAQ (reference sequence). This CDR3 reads CASSLAINQPQHF. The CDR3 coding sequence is TGTGCCAGCAGCTTAGCCATCAATCAGCCCCAGCATTTT.

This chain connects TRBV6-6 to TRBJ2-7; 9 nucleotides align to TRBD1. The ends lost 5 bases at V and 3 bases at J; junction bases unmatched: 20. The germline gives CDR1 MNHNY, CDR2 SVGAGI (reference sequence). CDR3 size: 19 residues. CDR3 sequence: CASSHRDRDPRQRNYEQYF. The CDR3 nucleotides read TGTGCCAGCAGTCACCGGGACAGGGATCCCCGGCAGCGTAACTACGAGCAGTACTTC.

The CDR3: CASMDTSSSGNTIYF. DNA of the CDR3: TGCGCCAGTATGGACACTTCGAGCTCTGGAAACACCATATATTTT. The chain links TRBV10-1 to TRBJ1-3; maybe TRBD1 (5 bases). V was clipped by 9 bases and J by 0 bases, with 15 bases between them. Germline assignment: CDR1 WNHNN and CDR2 SYGVQD (reference sequence). The CDR3 consists of 15 residues.

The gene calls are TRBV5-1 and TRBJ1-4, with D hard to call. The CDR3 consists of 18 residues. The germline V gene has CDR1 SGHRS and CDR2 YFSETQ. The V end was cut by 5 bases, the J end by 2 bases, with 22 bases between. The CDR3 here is CASRSMEVLLGTNEKLFF. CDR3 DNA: TGCGCCAGCAGATCGATGGAGGTTCTGCTTGGGACTAATGAAAAACTGTTTTTT.

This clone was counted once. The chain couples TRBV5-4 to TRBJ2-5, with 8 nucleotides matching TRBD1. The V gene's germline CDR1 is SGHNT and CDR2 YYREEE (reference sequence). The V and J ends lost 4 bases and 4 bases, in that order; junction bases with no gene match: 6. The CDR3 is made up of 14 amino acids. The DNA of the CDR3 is TGTGCCAGCAGCCAACCCGACAGGGGAGAGACCCAGTACTTC. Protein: CASSQPDRGETQYF.

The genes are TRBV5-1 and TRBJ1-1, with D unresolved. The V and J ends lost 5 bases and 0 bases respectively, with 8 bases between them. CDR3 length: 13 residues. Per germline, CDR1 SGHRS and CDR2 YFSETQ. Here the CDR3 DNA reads TGCGCCAGCAGTTCCAGAATGAACACTGAAGCTTTCTTT. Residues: CASSSRMNTEAFF.

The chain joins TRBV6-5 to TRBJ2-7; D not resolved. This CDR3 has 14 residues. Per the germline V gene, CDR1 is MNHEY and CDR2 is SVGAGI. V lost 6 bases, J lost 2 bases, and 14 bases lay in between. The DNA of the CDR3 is TGTGCCAGCAGGATAGTGAATCCCCCCTACGAGCAGTACTTC. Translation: CASRIVNPPYEQYF.

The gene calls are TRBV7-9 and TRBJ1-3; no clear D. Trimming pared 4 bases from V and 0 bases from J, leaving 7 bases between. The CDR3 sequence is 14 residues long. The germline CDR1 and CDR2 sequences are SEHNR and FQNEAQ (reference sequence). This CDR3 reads CASSWAGSGNTIYF. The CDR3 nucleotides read TGTGCCAGCAGCTGGGCTGGCTCTGGAAACACCATATATTTT.

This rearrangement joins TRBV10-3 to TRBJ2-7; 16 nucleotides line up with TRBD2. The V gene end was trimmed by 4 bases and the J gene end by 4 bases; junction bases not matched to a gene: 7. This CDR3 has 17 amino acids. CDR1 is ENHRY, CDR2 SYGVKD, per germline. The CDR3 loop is CAISAGTSGGAGYEQYF. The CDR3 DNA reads TGTGCCATCAGTGCGGGGACTAGCGGGGGGGCCGGTTACGAGCAGTACTTC.

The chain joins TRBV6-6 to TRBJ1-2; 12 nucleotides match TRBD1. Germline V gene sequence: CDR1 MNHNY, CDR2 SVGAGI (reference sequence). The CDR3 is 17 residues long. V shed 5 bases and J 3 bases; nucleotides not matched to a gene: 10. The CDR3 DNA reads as TGTGCCAGCAGTCCACCGGGACAGGGGGCCCTCTACTATGGCTACACCTTC. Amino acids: CASSPPGQGALYYGYTF.

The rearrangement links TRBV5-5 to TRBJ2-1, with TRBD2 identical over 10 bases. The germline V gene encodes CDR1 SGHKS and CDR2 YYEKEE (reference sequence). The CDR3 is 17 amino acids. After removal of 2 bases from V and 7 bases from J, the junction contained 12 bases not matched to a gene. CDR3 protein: CASSLDVLAGKRNEQFF. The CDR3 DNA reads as TGTGCCAGCAGCTTAGACGTACTAGCGGGAAAAAGGAATGAGCAGTTCTTC.

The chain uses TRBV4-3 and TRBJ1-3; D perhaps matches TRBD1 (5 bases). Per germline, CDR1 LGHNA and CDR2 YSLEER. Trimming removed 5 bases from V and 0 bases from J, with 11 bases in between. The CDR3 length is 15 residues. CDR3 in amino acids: CASSKQVLSGNTIYF. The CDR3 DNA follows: TGCGCCAGCAGCAAACAGGTTCTCTCTGGAAACACCATATATTTT.

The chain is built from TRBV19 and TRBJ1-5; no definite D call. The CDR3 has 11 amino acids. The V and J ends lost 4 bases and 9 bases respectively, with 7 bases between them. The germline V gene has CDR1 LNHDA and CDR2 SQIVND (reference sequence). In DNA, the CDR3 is TGTGCCAGTAGTAACGGCGGGCCCCAGCATTTT. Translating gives CASSNGGPQHF.